Below, 5 T cell receptor beta chains from the same sample are listed, as sequenced in a study of blood T cell repertoires in COVID-19. This table comes from immunoSEQ multiplex PCR, and its TCRdb copy is limited to in-frame clones, with some not included. The data show 70,000 to 100,000 clones, with approximately 70% seen just once and about 22% held by the top ten. The sequenced material came from peripheral blood. The receptors shown here come from a woman aged 60-75 years in a cohort sampled during active or convalescent COVID-19.

As for this clone: A read error may produce the germline difference seen at one junction end. The chain employs TRBV5-5 and TRBJ1-2, with TRBD1 as a possible D gene (6 bases). Germline V gene data show CDR1 as SGHKS and CDR2 as YYEKEE (reference sequence). The CDR3 contains 13 residues. CDR3 DNA sequence: TGTGCCAGCAGCCAAGGACAGAGGCCTCTCCAATCCTTC. This gives the protein CASSQGQRPLQSF.

The table lists this clone with a few counts. The rearrangement joins TRBV5-4 to TRBJ1-4; TRBD1 agrees at 9 bases. CDR1 is SGHNT, CDR2 YYREEE, per germline (reference sequence). The CDR3 consists of 15 residues. The V segment lost 4 bases and the J segment 8 bases; nucleotides outside the gene matches: 9. CDR3 residues: CASSNYRGQGEKLFF. Here the CDR3 DNA reads TGTGCCAGCAGCAATTACAGGGGGCAGGGAGAAAAACTGTTTTTT. The complete variable domain, with remaining parts taken from reference TRBV5-4 and TRBJ1-4, reads ETGVTQSPTHLIKTRGQQVTLRCSSQSGHNTVSWYQQALGQGPQFIFQYYREEENGRGNFPPRFSGLQFPNYSSELNVNALELDDSALYLCASSNYRGQGEKLFFGSGTQLSVL.

The rearrangement joins TRBV29-1 to TRBJ1-1, with TRBD1 identical over 8 bases. This CDR3 region has 11 residues. Trimming at V came to 8 bases and at J to 10 bases, leaving 9 bases not matched to a gene. CDR1 is SQVTM and CDR2 is ANQGSEA in the germline V gene. CDR3 sequence reads: CSTQGARGAFF. The CDR3 DNA sequence: TGCAGCACTCAGGGGGCGCGGGGAGCTTTCTTT.

V gene TRBV15 combines with J gene TRBJ1-1; TRBD1 is a possible D gene (6 bases). Germline CDR1 and CDR2: LNHNV and YYDKDF (reference sequence). CDR3 length equals 14 residues. The V end lost 7 bases, the J end lost 2 bases, and 14 bases lay between the germline ends. DNA for the CDR3: TGTGCCACCAAGATAACAGGGATAAACACTGAAGCTTTCTTT. Protein product: CATKITGINTEAFF. Full variable domain (outside the CDR3, taken from reference TRBV15 and TRBJ1-1): DAMVIQNPRYQVTQFGKPVTLSCSQTLNHNVMYWYQQKSSQAPKLLFHYYDKDFNNEADTPDNFQSRRPNTSFCFLDIRSPGLGDTAMYLCATKITGINTEAFFGQGTRLTVV.

This clone came up many times. The rearrangement joins TRBV21-1 to TRBJ1-5; the table's D call, TRBD1, was not checked against the DNA. TRBV21-1 is given as a pseudogene. The CDR3 runs to 16 residues. The CDR3 spells CASSARQGASNQPQHF. The CDR3, as DNA: TGTGCCAGCAGCGCCCGACAGGGGGCAAGCAATCAGCCCCAGCATTTT.